The 26 T cell receptor beta chains in this list originate from one sample, sequenced in a study of cytomegalovirus exposure and HLA in healthy donors. PCR primers comprised 60 Vbeta and 13 Jbeta primers. Sequenced by immunoSEQ multiplex PCR; TCRdb stores in-frame clones only, minus some. The sample includes roughly 110,000 clones, approximately 74% seen only once; the top ten take 4% to 4.5%. The sample was PBMCs. These receptors were taken from a woman in her thirties or forties in good health and CMV-seropositive.

This sequence joins TRBV9 and TRBJ1-3; D remains unclear. The ends were cut back, 4 bases at V and 0 bases at J, with 11 bases in the middle. Germline assignment: CDR1 SGDLS and CDR2 YYNGEE. The CDR3 is 15 residues long. For the CDR3, the DNA is TGTGCCAGCAGCCATGATTCTAGCTCTGGAAACACCATATATTTT. It translates to CASSHDSSSGNTIYF.

This clone was counted only a few times. The chain combines TRBV7-6 with TRBJ1-3; 7 bases align to TRBD1. The germline gives CDR1 SGHVS, CDR2 FNYEAQ. The CDR3 spans 15 residues. The J segment lost 3 bases and the V segment lost 5 bases, leaving 7 bases of the junction unmatched. CDR3 bases: TGTGCCAGCAGCCGCGGGAGGGGGCTTGGAAACACCATATATTTT. It is translated as CASSRGRGLGNTIYF. The full variable domain, in which reference TRBV7-6 and TRBJ1-3 provide the parts outside the CDR3, is GAGVSQSPRYKVTKRGQDVALRCDPISGHVSLYWYRQALGQGPEFLTYFNYEAQQDKSGLPNDRFSAERPEGSISTLTIQRTEQRDSAMYRCASSRGRGLGNTIYFGEGSWLTVV.

V and J are TRBV11-3 and TRBJ1-4, with D possibly TRBD1 on 5 matching bases. Germline CDR1 SGHNT, CDR2 YENEEA. V was cut by 4 bases and J by 8 bases, with 20 bases left in between. The CDR3 has 16 residues. This chain's CDR3 is CASSSGRRGAGEKLFF. The DNA for the CDR3 is TGTGCCAGCAGCTCGGGGAGGCGAGGGGCAGGAGAAAAACTGTTTTTT.

The chain joins TRBV7-2 to TRBJ1-1, with 8 positions matching TRBD1. This CDR3 is built from 14 residues. Germline trimming cut 6 bases from V and 4 bases from J; bases unmatched to any gene: 7. CDR1 and CDR2 from the germline V gene are SGHTA and FQGNSA. CDR3 DNA sequence: TGTGCCAGCAGGGTCGACAGGGGAGGCACTGAAGCTTTCTTT. As protein: CASRVDRGGTEAFF.

This chain joins TRBV6-6 and TRBJ1-2; 8 positions match TRBD1. Germline V gene data show CDR1 as MNHNY and CDR2 as SVGAGI (reference sequence). V shed 2 bases and J 0 bases; nucleotides not matched to a gene: 5. This CDR3 has 16 amino acids. The CDR3 sequence is CASSYTGQGANYGYTF. DNA of the CDR3: TGTGCCAGCAGTTACACCGGACAGGGCGCTAACTATGGCTACACCTTC.

The J gene is TRBJ2-5, the V gene TRBV7-3; D is undetermined. This CDR3 is built from 13 residues. Trimming removed 2 bases from V and 3 bases from J, with 7 bases in between. Per the germline V gene, CDR1 is SGHTA and CDR2 is FQGTGA. The CDR3 region has the DNA TGTGCCAGCAGCTTACTCCCCGAAGAGACCCAGTACTTC. Its translation is CASSLLPEETQYF.

V usage is TRBV5-4 and J usage is TRBJ2-7; D is perhaps TRBD1 (6 bases). The length of the CDR3 is 11 residues. Germline V gene data show CDR1 as SGHNT and CDR2 as YYREEE (reference sequence). The V end was cut by 3 bases, the J end by 12 bases, with 13 bases between. This CDR3 reads CASSSGQGLYF. The CDR3 nucleotides read TGTGCCAGCAGCTCCGGGCAGGGGTTGTACTTC. Based on the CDR3 plus reference TRBV5-4 and TRBJ2-7, the full variable domain is ETGVTQSPTHLIKTRGQQVTLRCSSQSGHNTVSWYQQALGQGPQFIFQYYREEENGRGNFPPRFSGLQFPNYSSELNVNALELDDSALYLCASSSGQGLYFGPGTRLTVT.

This chain uses TRBV7-2 with TRBJ2-1; 10 nucleotides align to TRBD2. J lost 5 bases, V lost 4 bases, and 8 bases had no gene match. The germline V gene has CDR1 SGHTA and CDR2 FQGNSA. This CDR3 spans 16 amino acids. CDR3 region: CASSSMGLAYNNEQFF. CDR3 bases: TGTGCCAGCAGCTCGATGGGACTAGCGTATAACAATGAGCAGTTCTTC.

Written as DNA, the CDR3 is TGTGCCAGCAGCGTATCCGGGACAGGTCAAGAGACCCAGTACTTC. It translates to CASSVSGTGQETQYF. J is TRBJ2-5 and V is TRBV7-3; 8 bases align to TRBD1. Germline V CDR1 and CDR2: SGHTA, FQGTGA. CDR3 length: 15 amino acids. The V and J ends lost 5 bases and 2 bases, in that order; junction bases with no gene match: 7.

This rearrangement joins TRBV6-1 to TRBJ2-7, with 7 positions matching TRBD1. This CDR3 has 14 residues. Trimming cost V 7 bases and J 3 bases; bases outside gene matches: 9. CDR1 and CDR2 from the germline V gene are MNHNS and SASEGT. The CDR3 here is CASITGDYYYEQYF. For the CDR3, the DNA is TGTGCCAGCATTACAGGGGATTACTACTACGAGCAGTACTTC.

The J gene is TRBJ2-5, the V gene TRBV30, with D possibly TRBD1 on 6 matching bases. V lost 1 base and J lost 4, with 19 bases in between. CDR1 and CDR2 from the germline V gene are GTSNPN and SVGIG (reference sequence). There are 16 residues in the CDR3. CDR3 sequence: CAWSAEAGGGGETQYF. The CDR3 bases are TGTGCCTGGAGTGCAGAAGCTGGGGGCGGAGGAGAGACCCAGTACTTC.

V is TRBV30 and J is TRBJ1-1; D possibly corresponds to TRBD1 (5 bases). Germline CDR1 is GTSNPN and CDR2 is SVGIG (reference sequence). Trimming removed 0 bases at V and 4 bases at J, with 12 bases between. The CDR3 has 14 amino acids. This chain's CDR3 is CAWSVRAGGTEAFF. DNA for the CDR3: TGTGCCTGGAGTGTACGGGCGGGGGGCACTGAAGCTTTCTTT. Full variable domain (outside the CDR3, taken from reference TRBV30 and TRBJ1-1): SQTIHQWPATLVQPVGSPLSLECTVEGTSNPNLYWYRQAAGRGLQLLFYSVGIGQISSEVPQNLSASRPQDRQFILSSKKLLLSDSGFYLCAWSVRAGGTEAFFGQGTRLTVV.

V usage is TRBV18 and J usage is TRBJ1-6, with no clear D. V was trimmed by 6 bases and J by 8 bases, leaving 11 bases between them. The CDR3 covers 13 residues. In germline, CDR1 is KGHSH, CDR2 LQKENI. CDR3 sequence reads: CASSTSQDSPLHF. In DNA, the CDR3 is TGTGCCAGCTCGACCTCCCAGGATTCACCCCTCCACTTT.

The rearrangement uses TRBV5-5 and TRBJ1-2; possible D gene TRBD1, 6 bases. The V end lost 2 bases, the J end lost 4 bases, and 15 bases lay between the germline ends. CDR3 length equals 15 residues. Germline-derived CDR1 and CDR2 are SGHKS and YYEKEE (reference sequence). The CDR3 loop is CASSFLLDRVYGYTF. DNA of the CDR3: TGTGCCAGCAGCTTTTTGTTGGACAGAGTCTATGGCTACACCTTC.

V is TRBV5-4 and J is TRBJ2-7; 9 nucleotides match TRBD1. The V segment lost 3 bases and the J segment 4 bases; nucleotides outside the gene matches: 8. The CDR3 consists of 15 residues. Germline values: CDR1 SGHNT, CDR2 YYREEE (reference sequence). The CDR3 region is CASSSRMGQGYEQYF. Written as DNA, the CDR3 is TGTGCCAGCAGCTCACGTATGGGACAGGGTTACGAGCAGTACTTC.

J is TRBJ1-3 and V is TRBV6-6; maybe TRBD1 (5 bases). This CDR3 comprises 14 residues. Trimming removed 3 bases at V and 8 bases at J, with 14 bases between. Germline-derived CDR1 and CDR2 are MNHNY and SVGAGI (reference sequence). CDR3 bases: TGTGCCAGCAGTTATCGCCGGCAGGGTGACACCATATATTTT. It translates to CASSYRRQGDTIYF.

This rearrangement joins TRBV18 to TRBJ2-5, with 8 bases aligning to TRBD1. Near its end, the DNA agrees better with TRBJ2-7, so the J call may be wrong. This CDR3 comprises 16 residues. Germline-derived CDR1 and CDR2 are KGHSH and LQKENI. The CDR3 nucleotides are TGTGCCAGCTCACCAAACGACAGGGGCACCCCCTACGAGCAGTACTTC. Translating gives CASSPNDRGTPYEQYF.

The chain joins TRBV11-3 to TRBJ2-7, with unresolved D. This CDR3 has 15 residues. V lost 4 bases and J 2 bases, leaving 15 bases between the germline ends. From germline, CDR1 is SGHNT and CDR2 YENEEA. CDR3 loop: CASSSRGDSTYEQYF. The DNA of the CDR3 is TGTGCCAGCAGCTCCAGAGGCGACTCCACCTACGAGCAGTACTTC.

The chain employs TRBV6-9 and TRBJ2-1; 12 bases align to TRBD2. The germline V gene encodes CDR1 MNHGY and CDR2 SVAAGI. V shed 6 bases, J shed 8 bases, and the junction held 8 bases outside the gene matches. CDR3 length: 15 amino acids. The CDR3 protein is CASSSGTSGRDEQFF. The CDR3 coding sequence is TGTGCCAGCAGCAGCGGGACTAGCGGGCGGGATGAGCAGTTCTTC.

The J gene is TRBJ1-3, the V gene TRBV9; D gene ambiguous. The V end was cut by 4 bases, the J end by 4 bases, with 15 bases between. Germline CDR1 and CDR2: SGDLS and YYNGEE. This CDR3 region has 15 residues. In DNA, the CDR3 is TGTGCCAGCAGCCCCCTCAACGCGGAGGGAAACACCATATATTTT. Residues: CASSPLNAEGNTIYF.

The rearrangement joins TRBV19 to TRBJ2-4; TRBD2 aligns across 7 bases. The CDR3 loop spans 15 amino acids. The V segment lost 5 bases and the J segment 0 bases; nucleotides outside the gene matches: 4. Germline CDR1 and CDR2: LNHDA and SQIVND (reference sequence). CDR3 sequence: CASSPGGKAKNIQYF. CDR3 nucleotide sequence: TGTGCCAGTAGTCCGGGGGGAAAAGCCAAAAACATTCAGTACTTC.

The rearrangement uses TRBV19 and TRBJ2-7; the D gene is possibly TRBD1 (6 bases). Germline lookup yields CDR1 LNHDA and CDR2 SQIVND (reference sequence). The CDR3 loop spans 15 amino acids. V gave up 3 bases and J gave up 0 bases, with 12 bases separating them. CDR3 protein: CASSIFGRGSYEQYF. The CDR3 DNA reads TGTGCCAGTAGTATTTTTGGCAGGGGCTCCTACGAGCAGTACTTC.

CDR3 nucleotides: TGTGCCAGTAAGGACAGGTCCGGCGGTGGCACTGAAGCTTTCTTT. It specifies CASKDRSGGGTEAFF. J is TRBJ1-1 and V is TRBV19; 7 bases map to TRBD1. Germline lookup yields CDR1 LNHDA and CDR2 SQIVND (reference sequence). The ends lost 7 bases at V and 4 bases at J; junction bases unmatched: 12. The CDR3 contains 15 residues.

This clone was detected a few times. The chain recombines TRBV19 with TRBJ2-5; D remains ambiguous. Trimming shortened V by 10 bases and J by 5 bases, and 11 bases separated the two germline ends. CDR3 length: 11 residues. Germline V lookup: CDR1 LNHDA, CDR2 SQIVND (reference sequence). The CDR3 DNA reads as TGTGCCACCTCGTCGCGGGAGACCCAGTACTTC. Its translation: CATSSRETQYF.

This sequence joins TRBV5-4 and TRBJ2-5; TRBD2 matches 8 bases. V trimming: 7 bases; J trimming: 2 bases; junction bases outside the gene matches: 7. Germline CDR1 SGHNT, CDR2 YYREEE (reference sequence). The CDR3 covers 14 residues. The DNA of the CDR3 is TGTGCCAGCGGCCTCCGGGAGGGGCAAGAGACCCAGTACTTC. Protein product: CASGLREGQETQYF.

This chain links TRBV29-1 with TRBJ1-4; D gene ambiguous. Trimming removed 6 bases at V and 8 bases at J, with 10 bases between. The CDR3 sequence is 11 residues long. Germline loops: CDR1 SQVTM, CDR2 ANQGSEA. CDR3 residues: CSVGDGEKLFF. The CDR3 DNA is TGCAGCGTCGGAGACGGCGAAAAACTGTTTTTT.